This TCR beta chain appears in the sequencing data of a study of long-term antiretroviral therapy in people with HIV. This CDR3 region has 13 residues. Germline-derived CDR1 and CDR2 are SGHAT and FQNNGV. Trimming cost V 1 base and J 6 bases, with 9 bases left between them. Researchers report immunoSEQ v3.0 was run at survey level. TCRdb keeps only in-frame clones here, not all; method: immunoSEQ multiplex PCR. The sample comprises about 28,000 clones, roughly 80% of which are singletons, and 8.5% to 9.5% rests with the top ten. This chain uses TRBV11-2 with TRBJ1-2; no firm D call. The sequence came from a man aged 40-55 years with HIV. Sequences were derived from unsorted PBMCs, sampled 3 years after starting antiretroviral therapy. This CDR3 reads CASSLVDLDGYTF. The CDR3 nucleotides read TGTGCCAGCAGCTTAGTTGACTTGGATGGCTACACCTTC. The whole variable domain, remainder taken from reference TRBV11-2 and TRBJ1-2, is EAGVAQSPRYKIIEKRQSVAFWCNPISGHATLYWYQQILGQGPKLLIQFQNNGVVDDSQLPKDRFSAERLKGVDSTLKIQPAKLEDSAVYLCASSLVDLDGYTFGSGTRLTVV.